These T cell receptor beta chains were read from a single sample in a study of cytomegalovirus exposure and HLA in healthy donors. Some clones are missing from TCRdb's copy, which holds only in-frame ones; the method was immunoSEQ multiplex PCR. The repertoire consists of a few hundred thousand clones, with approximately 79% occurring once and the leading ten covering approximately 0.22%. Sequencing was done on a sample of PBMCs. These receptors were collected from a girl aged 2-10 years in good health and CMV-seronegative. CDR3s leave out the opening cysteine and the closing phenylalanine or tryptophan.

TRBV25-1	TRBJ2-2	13	ASSESYGLSGELF
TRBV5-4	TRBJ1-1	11	ASSFSGVTEAF
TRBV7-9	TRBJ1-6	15	ASSLVGQGGINSPLH
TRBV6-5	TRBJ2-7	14	ASSYSRGTTPYEQY
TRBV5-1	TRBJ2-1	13	ASSLAGTGVNEQF
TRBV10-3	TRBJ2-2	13	AISESRTLTGELF
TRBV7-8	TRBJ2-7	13	ASSLAGRALDEQY
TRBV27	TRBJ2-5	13	ASSRWGQKGETQY
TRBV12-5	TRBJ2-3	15	ASGRERLPPSTDTQY
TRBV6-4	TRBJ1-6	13	ASREAGGLNSPLH
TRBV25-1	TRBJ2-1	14	ASTHTPAGRYNEQF
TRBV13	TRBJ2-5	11	ASTLRLEKTQY
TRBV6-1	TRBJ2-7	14	ASSEAPAPGAYEQY
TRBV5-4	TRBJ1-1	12	ASSLYGANTEAF
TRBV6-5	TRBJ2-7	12	ASSPPSRSYEQY
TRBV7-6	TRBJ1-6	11	ASSPRWGGPLH
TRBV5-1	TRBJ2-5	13	ASSSGAVVRETQY
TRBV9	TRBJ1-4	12	ASSASRLNEKLF
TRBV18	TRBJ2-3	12	ASSLESGVDTQY
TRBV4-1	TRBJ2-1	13	ASSQVGGSYNEQF
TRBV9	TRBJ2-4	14	ASSVGETIAKNIQY
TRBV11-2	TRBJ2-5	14	ASSWGVEPLSETQY
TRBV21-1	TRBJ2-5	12	ASSKRAGLQTQY
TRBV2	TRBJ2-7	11	ASSRDRDYEQY
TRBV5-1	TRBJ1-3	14	ASSLVAGGAGNTIY
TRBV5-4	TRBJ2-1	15	ASSLDPSGRSYNEQF
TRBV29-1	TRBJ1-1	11	SVVRGRGTEAF
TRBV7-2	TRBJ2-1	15	ASSLGYGREGSYEQF
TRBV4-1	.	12	ASSPGQGGYEQY
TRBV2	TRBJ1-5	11	ASSGQGNQPQH
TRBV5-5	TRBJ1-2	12	ASSWATGQYGYT
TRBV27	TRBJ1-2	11	ASSRLGGYGYT
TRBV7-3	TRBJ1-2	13	ASSSTGVLDYGYT
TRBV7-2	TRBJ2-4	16	ASSPWTSGGAYKNIQY
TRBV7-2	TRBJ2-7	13	ASSLASGRGYEQY
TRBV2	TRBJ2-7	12	ASSRQGSSYEQY
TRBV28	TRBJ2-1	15	ASSFPETTSGYNEQF
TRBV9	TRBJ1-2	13	ASSVVPQGAGGYT
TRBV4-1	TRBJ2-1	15	ASSQDLASGREGEQF
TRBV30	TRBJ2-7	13	AWAGGRASSYEQY
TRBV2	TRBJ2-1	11	ADWDRGLNEQF
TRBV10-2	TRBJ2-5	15	ASSESSILAVLETQY
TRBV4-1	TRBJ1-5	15	ASSPQSGQGPNQPQH
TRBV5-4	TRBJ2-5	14	ASSSRDSPKGETQY
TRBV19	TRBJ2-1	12	ASSISRSANEQF
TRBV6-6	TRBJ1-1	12	ASATLYSYVEAF
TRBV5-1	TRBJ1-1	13	ASSSRTGDYTEAF
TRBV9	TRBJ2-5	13	ASSTGTSRYETQY